The next 12 T cell receptor beta chains were all read from a single sample in a study of blood T cell repertoires in COVID-19. The method was immunoSEQ multiplex PCR; TCRdb's version includes in-frame clones alone and lacks a portion of them. Of 200,000 to 300,000 clones detected, approximately 83% appear once; the ten largest clones hold around 25%. Sequencing was done on a sample of peripheral blood. These receptors were obtained from a man aged 40-49 years with acute or convalescent COVID-19.

The chain has TRBV5-1 and TRBJ1-4; a weak D match, TRBD1 (5 bases). CDR1 and CDR2 (germline): SGHRS, YFSETQ. This CDR3 has 15 residues. The V gene lost 4 bases and the J gene lost 4 bases, with 14 bases spanning the gap. Here the CDR3 reads CASSPIPGHNEKLFF. CDR3 bases: TGCGCCAGCAGCCCGATCCCCGGACATAATGAAAAACTGTTTTTT. The complete variable domain, with remaining parts taken from reference TRBV5-1 and TRBJ1-4, reads KAGVTQTPRYLIKTRGQQVTLSCSPISGHRSVSWYQQTPGQGLQFLFEYFSETQRNKGNFPGRFSGRQFSNSRSEMNVSTLELGDSALYLCASSPIPGHNEKLFFGSGTQLSVL.

V gene TRBV6-5 combines with J gene TRBJ2-5; 7 bases fit TRBD1. Losses at the gene ends were 6 bases for V and 5 bases for J; bases not matched to a gene: 9. The CDR3 contains 14 residues. Looked up from germline, CDR1 is MNHEY and CDR2 is SVGAGI. CDR3 region: CASSRQGVLETQYF. CDR3 nucleotide sequence: TGTGCCAGCAGCCGACAGGGAGTACTCGAGACCCAGTACTTC.

The rearrangement joins TRBV5-5 to TRBJ2-5; weak D call: TRBD2 (5 bases). The V end lost 2 bases, the J end lost 9 bases, and 17 bases lay between the germline ends. The germline V gene has CDR1 SGHKS and CDR2 YYEKEE (reference sequence). The CDR3 sequence is 14 residues long. The CDR3 spells CASSLEGTWLAQYF. DNA for the CDR3: TGTGCCAGCAGCTTAGAGGGCACCTGGTTGGCCCAGTACTTC.

The table lists this clone with a count of one. V is TRBV14 and J is TRBJ2-7; D may be TRBD1 (6 bases). V was cut by 0 bases and J by 5 bases, with 8 bases left in between. This CDR3 is built from 13 residues. Per the germline V gene, CDR1 is SGHDN and CDR2 is FVKESK. As DNA, the CDR3 is TGTGCCAGCAGCCAAGACAGGGGAGACGAGCAGTACTTC. Translation gives CASSQDRGDEQYF.

This chain uses TRBV12-3 or TRBV12-4 with TRBJ1-5; 9 bases fit TRBD1. Unmatched junction bases numbered 4, after V lost 6 bases and J lost 7 bases. This CDR3 spans 13 amino acids. This CDR3 is CASSPTGGQPQHF. The CDR3 nucleotides read TGTGCCAGCAGCCCTACAGGGGGCCAGCCCCAGCATTTT.

J is TRBJ2-1 and V is TRBV7-9, with TRBD2 as a possible D gene (6 bases). Between the trimmed V and J ends, which lost 5 bases and 7 bases, there was a span of 12 bases. Germline V gene data show CDR1 as SEHNR and CDR2 as FQNEAQ (reference sequence). The CDR3 is 13 amino acids. For the CDR3, the DNA is TGTGCCAGCAGCACCCGGGAGTGGAATGAGCAGTTCTTC. It encodes CASSTREWNEQFF.

This clone was observed once. The gene calls are TRBV15 and TRBJ1-1; no clear D. Trimming stripped 0 bases from V and 6 bases from J, with 17 bases between. This CDR3 spans 16 amino acids. The germline V gene encodes CDR1 LNHNV and CDR2 YYDKDF (reference sequence). CDR3 protein: CATSREWPLNRSEAFF. CDR3 in DNA: TGTGCCACCAGCAGAGAATGGCCGCTGAATCGTTCTGAAGCTTTCTTT.

This clone was detected once. The chain joins TRBV18 to TRBJ2-7; 7 bases align to TRBD2. The CDR3 is made up of 15 amino acids. The V gene end was trimmed by 3 bases and the J gene end by 2 bases; junction bases not matched to a gene: 7. Germline V gene lookup returns CDR1 KGHSH and CDR2 LQKENI. This chain's CDR3 is CASSPAGTNAYEQYF. The CDR3 DNA reads as TGTGCCAGCTCACCCGCAGGGACTAATGCCTACGAGCAGTACTTC. Drawing the rest from reference TRBV18 and TRBJ2-7, the complete variable domain is NAGVMQNPRHLVRRRGQEARLRCSPMKGHSHVYWYRQLPEEGLKFMVYLQKENIIDESGMPKERFSAEFPKEGPSILRIQQVVRGDSAAYFCASSPAGTNAYEQYFGPGTRLTVT.

V usage is TRBV19 and J usage is TRBJ1-5; 7 nucleotides agree with TRBD1. Germline loops: CDR1 LNHDA, CDR2 SQIVND (reference sequence). This CDR3 comprises 17 residues. The junction had 15 bases not matched to a gene; V was cut back by 6 bases and J by 4 bases. CDR3 DNA sequence: TGTGCCAGTAGACTTCGAAGGGACAGTCCATCGAATCAGCCCCAGCATTTT. Translation gives CASRLRRDSPSNQPQHF.

V and J are TRBV5-6 and TRBJ1-1, with TRBD1 matching over 9 bases. Trimming took 0 bases from V and 5 from J; bases not matched to a gene: 8. Per germline, CDR1 SGHDT and CDR2 YYEEEE. The CDR3 extends over 16 amino acids. This chain's CDR3 is CASSLVTTGGSTEAFF. In nucleotides, the CDR3 is TGTGCCAGCAGCTTGGTTACGACAGGGGGAAGTACTGAAGCTTTCTTT.

V is TRBV10-3 and J is TRBJ1-1, with 7 nucleotides matching TRBD1. The CDR3 covers 13 residues. CDR1 is ENHRY and CDR2 is SYGVKD in the germline V gene. The V segment lost 10 bases and the J segment 2 bases; nucleotides outside the gene matches: 7. The CDR3 here is CASNTGANTEAFF. The CDR3 bases are TGTGCCAGTAACACAGGGGCTAACACTGAAGCTTTCTTT.

This clone has a handful of counts. This rearrangement joins TRBV19 to TRBJ2-1, with 8 bases identical to TRBD1. Germline V gives CDR1 LNHDA, CDR2 SQIVND (reference sequence). Trimming removed 9 bases from V and 5 bases from J; junction bases left unmatched: 12. There are 15 residues in the CDR3. CDR3 region: CASRTGPDPNNEQFF. Here the CDR3 DNA reads TGTGCCAGCCGGACAGGGCCTGACCCTAACAATGAGCAGTTCTTC.